This TCR beta chain was sequenced during a study of T cell repertoires in cytomegalovirus infection. Study as a whole: A matching HLA type, together with CMV infection, was signaled by public TCR beta signatures. Study-wide points: Dominating the ex vivo response were TCR beta clonotypes that were CMV-specific and HLA-C-restricted. Accumulated public TCR beta family frequency recognized individuals carrying CMV together with the relevant HLA.

On this clonotype: No antigen is known for it.

From the reads, TCRdb called clonotypes with MiXCR, one entry per CDR3 protein. The data show about 530,000 distinct CDR3 sequences, with 26% seen just once and 13% held by the top ten. CDR3 size: 15 residues. Germline values: CDR1 DFQATT, CDR2 SNEGSKA (reference sequence). The ends lost 5 bases at V and 4 bases at J; junction bases unmatched: 13. The chain links TRBV20-1 to TRBJ2-5, with 7 bases fitting TRBD1. The clonotype originates from a human donor in good health (CMV status not recorded). Some clones in this sample may be carry-over from other donors' samples. The sample was PBMCs. The CDR3 is CSAWDSQRQIETQYF. Written as DNA, the CDR3 is TGCAGTGCTTGGGACAGTCAAAGACAGATAGAGACCCAGTACTTC.